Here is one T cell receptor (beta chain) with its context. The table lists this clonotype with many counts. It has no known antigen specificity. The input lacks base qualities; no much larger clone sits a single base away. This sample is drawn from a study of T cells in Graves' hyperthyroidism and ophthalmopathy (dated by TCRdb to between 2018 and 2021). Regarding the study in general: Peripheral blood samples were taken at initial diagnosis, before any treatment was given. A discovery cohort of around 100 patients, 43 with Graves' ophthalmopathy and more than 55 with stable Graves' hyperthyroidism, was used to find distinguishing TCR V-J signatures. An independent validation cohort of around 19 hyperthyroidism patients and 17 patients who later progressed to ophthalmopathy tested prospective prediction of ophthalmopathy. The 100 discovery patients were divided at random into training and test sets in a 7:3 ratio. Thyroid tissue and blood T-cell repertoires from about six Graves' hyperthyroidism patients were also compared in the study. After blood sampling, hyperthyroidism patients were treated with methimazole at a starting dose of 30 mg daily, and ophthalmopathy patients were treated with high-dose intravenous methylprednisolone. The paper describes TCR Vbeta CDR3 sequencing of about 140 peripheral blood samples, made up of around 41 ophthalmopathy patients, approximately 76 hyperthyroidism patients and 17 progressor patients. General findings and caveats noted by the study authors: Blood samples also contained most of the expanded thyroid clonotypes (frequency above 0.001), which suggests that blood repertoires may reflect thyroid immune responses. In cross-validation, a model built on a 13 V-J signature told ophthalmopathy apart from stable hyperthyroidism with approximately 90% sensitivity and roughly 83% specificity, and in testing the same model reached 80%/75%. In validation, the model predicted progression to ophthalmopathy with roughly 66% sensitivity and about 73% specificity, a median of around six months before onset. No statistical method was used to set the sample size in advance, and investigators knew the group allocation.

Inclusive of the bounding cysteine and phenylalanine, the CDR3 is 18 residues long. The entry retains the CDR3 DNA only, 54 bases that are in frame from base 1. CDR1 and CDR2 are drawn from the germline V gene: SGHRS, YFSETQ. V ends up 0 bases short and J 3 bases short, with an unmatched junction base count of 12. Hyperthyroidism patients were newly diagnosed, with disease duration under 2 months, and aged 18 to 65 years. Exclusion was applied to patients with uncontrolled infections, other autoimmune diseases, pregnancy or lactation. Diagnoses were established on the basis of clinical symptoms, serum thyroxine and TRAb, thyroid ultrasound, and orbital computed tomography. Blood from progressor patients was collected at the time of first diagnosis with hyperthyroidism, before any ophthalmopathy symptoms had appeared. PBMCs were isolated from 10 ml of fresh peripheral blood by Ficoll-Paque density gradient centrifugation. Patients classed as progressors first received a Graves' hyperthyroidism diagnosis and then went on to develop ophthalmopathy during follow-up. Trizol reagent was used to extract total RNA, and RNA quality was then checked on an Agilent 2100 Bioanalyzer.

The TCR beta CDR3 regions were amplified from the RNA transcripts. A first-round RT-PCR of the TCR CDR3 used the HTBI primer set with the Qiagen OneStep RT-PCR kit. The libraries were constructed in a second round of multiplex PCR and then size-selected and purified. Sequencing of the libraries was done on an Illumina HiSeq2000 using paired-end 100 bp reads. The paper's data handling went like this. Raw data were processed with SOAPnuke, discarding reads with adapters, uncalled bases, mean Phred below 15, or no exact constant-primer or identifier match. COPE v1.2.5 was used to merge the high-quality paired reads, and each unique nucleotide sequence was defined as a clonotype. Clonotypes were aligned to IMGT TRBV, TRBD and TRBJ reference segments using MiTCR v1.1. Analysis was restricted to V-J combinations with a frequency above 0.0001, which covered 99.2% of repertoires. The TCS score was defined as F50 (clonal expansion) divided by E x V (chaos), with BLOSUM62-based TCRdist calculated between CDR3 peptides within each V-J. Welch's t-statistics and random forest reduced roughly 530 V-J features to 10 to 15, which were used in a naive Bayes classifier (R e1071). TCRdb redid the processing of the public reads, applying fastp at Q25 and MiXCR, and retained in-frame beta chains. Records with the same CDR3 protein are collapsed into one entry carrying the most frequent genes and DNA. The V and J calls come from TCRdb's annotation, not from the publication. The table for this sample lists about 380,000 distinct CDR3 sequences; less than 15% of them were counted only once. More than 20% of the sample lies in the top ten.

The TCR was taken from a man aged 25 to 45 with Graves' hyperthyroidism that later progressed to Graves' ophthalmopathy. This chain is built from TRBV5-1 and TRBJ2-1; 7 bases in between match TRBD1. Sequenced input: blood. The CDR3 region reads CASSLDSVRDRIYNEQFF. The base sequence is TGCGCCAGCAGCTTGGATTCGGTCCGGGACAGAATCTACAATGAGCAGTTCTTC.